Reported below is one T cell receptor (beta chain). Its antigen is not known. These data originate in a study of identical twins. Broader study findings: Part of the zero-insertion signal could reflect confounding by invariant MAIT and iNKT cells. Insertion counts were lower in abundant cord blood beta clonotypes, a trend that memory repertoires did not show. The conclusions drew on cross-sectional statistical analysis instead of tracking the same donors.

From germline, CDR1 is SGDLS and CDR2 YYNGEE. V was clipped by 0 bases and J by 6 bases; unmatched bases: 9. The CDR3 is 17 amino acids. Template switching (which added a universal primer site) was used, and cDNA carried unique molecular identifiers. TCRdb re-called the 5' RACE reads through MiXCR, storing one row per CDR3 protein. The sample holds a few hundred thousand distinct CDR3 sequences, roughly 8.6% seen once. The sample also formed part of further work on yellow fever vaccine responses in identical twins.

The origin of this receptor is a woman aged 18-29 years in good health. The sequenced sample was memory (CD45RO+) T cells sorted from blood. The chain couples TRBV9 to TRBJ2-2, with 9 bases identical to TRBD1. This CDR3 reads CASSVGRGTGSAGELFF. In nucleotides, the CDR3 is TGTGCCAGCAGCGTAGGGCGAGGGACAGGGTCCGCCGGGGAGCTGTTTTTT.